This passage covers 11 T cell receptor beta chains from one sample sequenced in a study of blood T cell repertoires in COVID-19. Sequencing was performed with immunoSEQ multiplex PCR; in TCRdb, only in-frame clones are kept and a portion is missing. The table includes roughly 31,000 clones, 86% detected once. Material for sequencing was peripheral blood. The source is a human donor with active COVID-19. The donor label of this sample is uncertain.

V gene TRBV10-3 combines with J gene TRBJ2-7; 10 bases fit TRBD2. The CDR3 runs to 15 residues. The germline CDR1 and CDR2 sequences are ENHRY and SYGVKD. The junction had 5 bases not matched to a gene; V was cut back by 4 bases and J by 2 bases. CDR3 in amino acids: CAISVGAGGTYEQYF. CDR3 in DNA: TGTGCCATCAGTGTGGGAGCGGGAGGGACCTACGAGCAGTACTTC.

This sequence joins TRBV2 and TRBJ2-1; TRBD1 might be the D (6 bases). Per germline, CDR1 SNHLY and CDR2 FYNNEI. Trimming shortened V by 9 bases and J by 4 bases, and 16 bases separated the two germline ends. This CDR3 spans 14 amino acids. CDR3 amino acids: CARQGRGRYNEQFF. The CDR3 DNA is TGTGCCAGGCAAGGCAGGGGTCGGTACAATGAGCAGTTCTTC.

The chain uses TRBV29-1 and TRBJ2-5; D is perhaps TRBD1 (7 bases). CDR3 length: 13 residues. Germline V CDR1 and CDR2: SQVTM, ANQGSEA. V was clipped by 3 bases and J by 4 bases, with 12 bases between them. CDR3 sequence: CSVDRGVVETQYF. The CDR3, as DNA: TGCAGCGTTGACAGGGGGGTTGTAGAGACCCAGTACTTC.

The chain recombines TRBV9 with TRBJ1-3; 7 bases match TRBD1. CDR1 and CDR2 from the germline V gene are SGDLS and YYNGEE. This CDR3 has 17 amino acids. Trimming cost V 1 base and J 0 bases; bases outside gene matches: 7. CDR3 bases: TGTGCCAGCAGCGTAAGCCTCACAGGGGTCTCTGGAAACACCATATATTTT. This sequence encodes CASSVSLTGVSGNTIYF.

The chain recombines TRBV11-2 with TRBJ2-3; D gene unclear. Trimming cost V 0 bases and J 8 bases, with 12 bases left between them. The CDR3 loop spans 14 amino acids. The germline gives CDR1 SGHAT, CDR2 FQNNGV. In DNA form, the CDR3 reads TGTGCCAGCAGCTTAGATCTCGGTACCCCTACGCAGTATTTT. Translating it yields CASSLDLGTPTQYF.

The chain links TRBV2 to TRBJ1-3, with a possible D match to TRBD1 (5 bases). The germline CDR1 and CDR2 sequences are SNHLY and FYNNEI. V was clipped by 5 bases and J by 0 bases, with 20 bases between them. The CDR3 is 18 amino acids. The CDR3 sequence: CASSRTERQKNSGNTIYF. Written as DNA, the CDR3 is TGTGCCAGCAGTCGAACTGAGAGACAGAAGAACTCTGGAAACACCATATATTTT. Supplemented by reference TRBV2 and TRBJ1-3, the full variable domain reads EPEVTQTPSHQVTQMGQEVILRCVPISNHLYFYWYRQILGQKVEFLVSFYNNEISEKSEIFDDQFSVERPDGSNFTLKIRSTKLEDSAMYFCASSRTERQKNSGNTIYFGEGSWLTVV.

This rearrangement joins TRBV19 to TRBJ2-5, with 9 bases aligning to TRBD2. J gave up 0 bases and V 5 bases, and 4 bases lay outside the gene matches. CDR3 length: 15 residues. Per the germline V gene, CDR1 is LNHDA and CDR2 is SQIVND (reference sequence). For the CDR3, the DNA is TGTGCCAGTAGTGAGCGGGGGGCTTACCAAGAGACCCAGTACTTC. It encodes CASSERGAYQETQYF.

This chain uses TRBV9 with TRBJ2-1, with D tentatively TRBD2 (7 bases). The ends were cut back, 0 bases at V and 0 bases at J, with 16 bases in the middle. Looked up from germline, CDR1 is SGDLS and CDR2 is YYNGEE. The CDR3 has 18 residues. The CDR3 DNA reads as TGTGCCAGCAGCGTAGCGCTAGGGGGGGCTCTCTCCTACAATGAGCAGTTCTTC. Translated: CASSVALGGALSYNEQFF.

This clone showed up just a few times. This rearrangement joins TRBV5-8 to TRBJ2-3, with TRBD2 as a possible D gene (5 bases). With 0 bases removed from V and 4 bases from J, the gap between germline ends came to 18 bases. Germline values: CDR1 SGHTS, CDR2 YDEGEE. The CDR3 consists of 17 residues. CDR3 sequence reads: CASSLGSASSVADTQYF. In nucleotides, the CDR3 is TGTGCCAGCAGCTTGGGGTCCGCTAGCAGCGTCGCAGATACGCAGTATTTT.

This clone was picked up a small number of times. The V call is TRBV7-9, the J call TRBJ2-7; possibly TRBD1 for D (6 bases). V was shortened by 5 bases and J by 5 bases, with 10 bases between the two germline ends. CDR3 size: 12 residues. Germline V lookup: CDR1 SEHNR, CDR2 FQNEAQ (reference sequence). Here the CDR3 reads CASSKDSHEQYF. As DNA, the CDR3 is TGTGCCAGCAGCAAGGACAGCCACGAGCAGTACTTC.

The rearrangement uses TRBV4-1 and TRBJ2-7; D is possibly TRBD2 (7 bases). The length of the CDR3 is 16 residues. V was shortened by 4 bases and J by 7 bases, with 23 bases between the two germline ends. Germline V gene sequence: CDR1 MGHRA, CDR2 YSYEKL. The DNA for the CDR3 is TGCGCCAGCAGCCCCAACTGGGGAGGGGGGCTGGGGGAGCAGTACTTC. The encoded protein is CASSPNWGGGLGEQYF.